These T cell receptor beta chains were read from a single sample in a study of memory CD4+ T cells and cytomegalovirus serostatus. Measured with immunoSEQ multiplex PCR; TCRdb has only the in-frame clones, and not every one. This table has 85,000 to 100,000 clones, roughly 80% appearing once. The sample comprised memory CD4+ T cells from blood. Receptors were obtained from an adult in good health and CMV-seropositive. The CDR3 runs from the conserved cysteine through the conserved F or W. D genes are given only for firm matches. The size field is filled for only some rows; it gives once, few, many or a size class.

>TRBJ1-1|.|.|TRBV2
TGTGCCAGCAGTGACATGGGGGGGACTGAAGCTTTCTTT
CASSDMGGTEAFF
>TRBJ1-2|.|.|TRBV25-1
TGTGCCAGCAGTCTGAACAGAATGGGAGGCTACACCTTC
CASSLNRMGGYTF
>TRBJ2-2|once|TRBD2|TRBV9
TGTGCCAGCAGCACTAGCGCGAAAACCGGGGAGCTGTTTTTT
CASSTSAKTGELFF
>TRBJ2-2|.|.|TRBV18
TGTGCCAGCTCACCACCAGGGACTCCCGGGGAGCTGTTTTTT
CASSPPGTPGELFF
>TRBJ2-7|.|TRBD1|TRBV11-3
TGTGCCAGCAGCCCGAAATCCCTCGGACAGGGGGCTTACGAGCAGTACTTC
CASSPKSLGQGAYEQYF
>TRBJ2-7|few|.|TRBV7-6
TGTGCCAGCAGCTTAGCCGGCGGTTCCGAGCAGTACTTC
CASSLAGGSEQYF
>TRBJ2-5|.|.|TRBV6-5
TGTGCCAGCAGTTACGGGGCCGCGGAGACCCAGTACTTC
CASSYGAAETQYF
>TRBJ2-7|.|TRBD2|TRBV10-3
TGTGCCATCAGTGTAGGGCAGGGACTAGCGGGCTCCTACGAGCAGTACTTC
CAISVGQGLAGSYEQYF
>TRBJ2-3|once|.|TRBV28
TGTGCCAGCAGTGAGTCAGGGAGCCTTAGCACAGATACGCAGTATTTT
CASSESGSLSTDTQYF
>TRBJ2-5|.|.|TRBV9
TGTGCCAGCAGCGTAGGGGGGCCGGTTGTCTACCAAGAGACCCAGTACTTC
CASSVGGPVVYQETQYF
>TRBJ1-5|.|.|TRBV18
TGTGCCAGCTCACCGGAGAGCAATCAGCCCCAGCATTTT
CASSPESNQPQHF
>TRBJ1-5|.|.|TRBV19
TGTGCCAGTAGTGGCTCGGGGGGTGCGAGTCAGCCCCAGCATTTT
CASSGSGGASQPQHF
>TRBJ2-7|.|.|TRBV10-3
TGTGCCATCAGTGACACGTACGAGCAGTACTTC
CAISDTYEQYF
>TRBJ2-1|.|.|TRBV7-9
TGTGCCACCCAAGGGGTCTTCAATGAGCAGTTCTTC
CATQGVFNEQFF
>TRBJ1-3|.|.|TRBV28
TGTGCCAGCAGTTTATTAACAGGCAGCTCTGGAAACACCATATATTTT
CASSLLTGSSGNTIYF
>TRBJ2-5|.|.|TRBV14
TGTGCCAGCAGCAACCGGGACAAAGAGACCCAGTACTTC
CASSNRDKETQYF
>TRBJ1-6|.|TRBD1|TRBV28
TGTGCCAGCAGTTCCCCGGGACAGGGACGGAATTCACCCCTCCACTTT
CASSSPGQGRNSPLHF
>TRBJ1-3|.|.|TRBV6-5
TGTGCCAGCAGTTTGGGGAGATCCTCTGGAAACACCATATATTTT
CASSLGRSSGNTIYF
>TRBJ2-7|.|.|TRBV5-6
TGTGCCAGCAGCTTTCAGGGTCCCTACGAGCAGTACTTC
CASSFQGPYEQYF
>TRBJ1-2|.|TRBD1|TRBV28
TGTGCCAGCACCGCGGGGGGGGACAGGGGTAACTATGGCTACACCTTC
CASTAGGDRGNYGYTF
>TRBJ1-4|.|.|TRBV28
TGTGCCAGCAGTTTACGATTCTCGGGGGAAAAACTGTTTTTT
CASSLRFSGEKLFF
>TRBJ2-2|.|.|TRBV27
TGTGCCAGCAGTCCGTCCGGGCAGCTGAACACCGGGGAGCTGTTTTTT
CASSPSGQLNTGELFF
>TRBJ1-4|.|.|TRBV6-1
TGTGCCAGCAAGACAGTTGCAACTAATGAAAAACTGTTTTTT
CASKTVATNEKLFF
>TRBJ2-7|.|.|TRBV28
TGTGCCAGCACTTCTCCGGGAGCAGGGTACGACGAGCAGTACTTC
CASTSPGAGYDEQYF
>TRBJ2-3|few|TRBD2|TRBV9
TGTGCCAGCAGCCCTACAAACGTAGCGGGAGGGCGTAGAGATACGCAGTATTTT
CASSPTNVAGGRRDTQYF
>TRBJ2-5|.|.|TRBV5-1
TGCGCCAGCAGCTTGGATGGAGCACTAGGAACCCAGTACTTC
CASSLDGALGTQYF
>TRBJ1-5|.|.|TRBV6-1
TGTGCCAGCAGTGGGACCACTGATCTGGGCAATCAGCCCCAGCATTTT
CASSGTTDLGNQPQHF
>TRBJ1-4|.|.|TRBV5-1
TGCGCCAGCAGCTTGGCCAGGGAACCCAATGAAAAACTGTTTTTT
CASSLAREPNEKLFF
>TRBJ1-4|.|.|TRBV5-4
TGTGCCAGCAGCTTGAATCGGGCGGTCAATGAAAAACTGTTTTTT
CASSLNRAVNEKLFF
>TRBJ1-2|.|.|TRBV28
TGTGCCAGCAGTTCCCCCGGGGGAGAAGTCTATGGCTACACCTTC
CASSSPGGEVYGYTF
>TRBJ2-7|.|.|TRBV6-5
TGTGCCAGCAGCGCCCTGACTAGGGGGGCCTACGAGCAGTACTTC
CASSALTRGAYEQYF
>TRBJ2-3|.|.|TRBV5-6
TGTGCCAGCAGCTTGATGGATACGCAGTATTTT
CASSLMDTQYF
>TRBJ1-1|once|TRBD1|TRBV5-6
TGTGCCAGCAGCCGCCAGGACAGGGAGAACACTGAAGCTTTCTTT
CASSRQDRENTEAFF
>TRBJ2-7|.|.|TRBV6-6
TGTGCCAGCAGTAAGTCAGGACTCTCCTACGAGCAGTACTTC
CASSKSGLSYEQYF
>TRBJ2-3|.|TRBD2|TRBV9
TGTGCCAGCAGCGTAGGACTAGCGGGAGGTGTATCGGATACGCAGTATTTT
CASSVGLAGGVSDTQYF
>TRBJ2-3|.|.|TRBV10-1
TGCGCCAGCAGTGCCGGTTTCTCGCCTGATACGCAGTATTTT
CASSAGFSPDTQYF
>TRBJ1-5|few|.|TRBV28
TGTGCCAGCAGTTTGAGCCCGAACTATTATCAGCCCCAGCATTTT
CASSLSPNYYQPQHF
>TRBJ2-5|.|.|TRBV5-5
TGTGCCAGCAGCCACCTAGGGATGACCCAGTACTTC
CASSHLGMTQYF
>TRBJ2-3|.|.|TRBV9
TGTGCCAGCAGCGTAGGGAAGGCATATGCAGATACGCAGTATTTT
CASSVGKAYADTQYF
>TRBJ2-7|.|TRBD1|TRBV28
TGTGCCAGCAGACCGGGACAGGGGGGTGAGCAGTACTTC
CASRPGQGGEQYF
>TRBJ2-7|.|.|TRBV29-1
TGCAGCGTAGGGACGGACCGTACCGACGAGCAGTACTTC
CSVGTDRTDEQYF
>TRBJ2-1|.|.|TRBV7-2
TGTGCCAGCAGCTTTCAGTCTGGTGGAACCTACAATGAGCAGTTCTTC
CASSFQSGGTYNEQFF
>TRBJ1-5|.|TRBD1|TRBV28
TGTGCCAGCAGTTCGCCGGGACAGTTAGGTCAGCCCCAGCATTTT
CASSSPGQLGQPQHF
>TRBJ2-2|.|TRBD1|TRBV19
TGTGCCAGTAGCCAGGGGGCCGACACCGGGGAGCTGTTTTTT
CASSQGADTGELFF
>TRBJ1-4|.|.|TRBV28
TGTGCCAGCAGTTCCCCGACTCAAACTAATGAAAAACTGTTTTTT
CASSSPTQTNEKLFF
>TRBJ2-7|.|.|TRBV5-5
TGTGCCAGCAATATTCAGGGGTCCTACGAGCAGTACTTC
CASNIQGSYEQYF
>TRBJ2-2|.|.|TRBV2
TGTGCCAGCAGTAAGGATCACACCGGGGAGCTGTTTTTT
CASSKDHTGELFF
>TRBJ1-1|once|.|TRBV2
TGTGCCAGCAGTGAAAGGGTGGGAATCACTGAAGCTTTCTTT
CASSERVGITEAFF
>TRBJ1-1|few|.|TRBV28
TGTGCCAGCAGGGTACGCATGAACACTGAAGCTTTCTTT
CASRVRMNTEAFF